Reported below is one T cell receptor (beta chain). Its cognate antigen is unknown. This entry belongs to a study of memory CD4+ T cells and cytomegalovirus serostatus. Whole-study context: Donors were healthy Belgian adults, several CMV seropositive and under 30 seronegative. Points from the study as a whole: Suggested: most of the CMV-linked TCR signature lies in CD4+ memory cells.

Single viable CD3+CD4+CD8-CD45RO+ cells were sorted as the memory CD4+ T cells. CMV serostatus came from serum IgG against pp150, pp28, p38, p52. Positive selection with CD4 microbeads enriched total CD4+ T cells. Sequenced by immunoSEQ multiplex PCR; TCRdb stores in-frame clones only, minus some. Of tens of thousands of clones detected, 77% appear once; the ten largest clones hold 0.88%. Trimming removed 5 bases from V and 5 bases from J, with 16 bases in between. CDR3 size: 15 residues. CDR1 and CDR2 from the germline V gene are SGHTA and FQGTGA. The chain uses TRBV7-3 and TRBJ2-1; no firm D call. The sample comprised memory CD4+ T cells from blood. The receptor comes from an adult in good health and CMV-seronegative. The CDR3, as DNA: TGTGCCAGCAGCAAAGTAAATCGGGCCGACAATGAGCAGTTCTTC. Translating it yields CASSKVNRADNEQFF.